Presented here are 19 T cell receptor beta chains from one specimen sequenced in a study of patients and donors after allogeneic stem cell transplantation. TCRdb re-called the RT-PCR reads with MiXCR, one entry per CDR3 protein. Of 200,000 to 250,000 distinct CDR3 sequences in the sample, around 14% were seen once. Input material: blood, either unsorted or a sorted T cell fraction (not recorded which). These receptors were collected from a human donor who was either an allogeneic HSCT recipient or a stem cell or donor lymphocyte infusion donor (not recorded which). It is not recorded whose cells these are; they may come from a transplant donor.

This rearrangement joins TRBV18 to TRBJ1-2, with TRBD1 matching over 9 bases. The germline V gene encodes CDR1 KGHSH and CDR2 LQKENI. This CDR3 is built from 15 residues. V lost 6 bases and J lost 4; bases outside the gene matches: 9. The CDR3 sequence: CASSIGQGLFYGYTF. In DNA form, the CDR3 reads TGTGCCAGCTCGATAGGACAGGGGCTCTTCTATGGCTACACCTTC.

The chain is built from TRBV20-1 and TRBJ1-1, with a tentative D call TRBD1 (6 bases). Germline V gives CDR1 DFQATT, CDR2 SNEGSKA (reference sequence). The CDR3 is 14 residues long. V dropped 1 base and J dropped 0 bases, with 9 bases sitting between them. The CDR3 spells CSARARGMNTEAFF. In nucleotides, the CDR3 is TGCAGTGCTAGAGCCAGGGGTATGAACACTGAAGCTTTCTTT.

V and J are TRBV11-3 and TRBJ2-1; no clear D. Per the germline V gene, CDR1 is SGHNT and CDR2 is YENEEA. The ends were cut back, 1 base at V and 5 bases at J, with 12 bases in the middle. There are 15 residues in the CDR3. Here the CDR3 reads CASSLGGMRNNEQFF. CDR3 bases: TGTGCCAGCAGCTTAGGAGGCATGAGAAACAATGAGCAGTTCTTC.

V usage is TRBV4-1 and J usage is TRBJ1-4; perhaps TRBD1 as D (6 bases). V lost 3 bases to trimming and J lost 0 bases, with 11 bases between them. Germline-derived CDR1 and CDR2 are MGHRA and YSYEKL. The CDR3 is 16 residues long. This chain's CDR3 is CASSQTGLATNEKLFF. The CDR3, as DNA: TGCGCCAGCAGCCAGACAGGCTTAGCAACTAATGAAAAACTGTTTTTT.

This clonotype was counted only a few times. The final CDR3 position lacks the conserved phenylalanine or tryptophan, pointing to a likely read error. The DNA is omitted, as the CDR3 cannot be located on it reliably, and the CDR3 follows TCRdb's listing. The J gene is TRBJ2-4, the V gene TRBV21-1. TRBV21-1 is tagged as a pseudogene. The CDR3 numbers 9 amino acids, ends counted. The CDR3 protein is CASSNPTFG.

In this sample, this clonotype turned up a few times. The chain uses TRBV5-1 and TRBJ2-1; 7 nucleotides match TRBD1. V lost 2 bases to trimming and J lost 15 bases; unmatched junction nucleotides: 5. The germline CDR1 and CDR2 sequences are SGHRS and YFSETQ. This CDR3 comprises 11 residues. The CDR3 DNA follows: TGCGCCAGCAGCTTAGACAGGGTCAGGTTCTTC. Amino acids: CASSLDRVRFF.

This clonotype was counted at least ten times. The CDR3 bases are TGTGCCAGCAGCTTGGGGCCGGACAGGGGGGGACAAGAGACCCAGTACTTC. It codes for CASSLGPDRGGQETQYF. The chain uses TRBV5-6 and TRBJ2-5, with 10 bases fitting TRBD1. The ends lost 0 bases at V and 2 bases at J; junction bases unmatched: 7. This CDR3 region has 17 residues. Germline CDR1 reads SGHDT; CDR2 reads YYEEEE.

This clonotype appeared a few times. The rearrangement uses TRBV9 and TRBJ2-5; unclear D gene. The CDR3 consists of 11 residues. Per germline, CDR1 SGDLS and CDR2 YYNGEE. V lost 7 bases to trimming and J lost 5 bases, with 9 bases between them. The CDR3 sequence: CASALGETQYF. CDR3 DNA: TGTGCCAGCGCCCTCGGTGAGACCCAGTACTTC.

This clonotype appeared many times. This sequence joins TRBV7-8 and TRBJ2-2, with D hard to call. Germline assignment: CDR1 SGHVS and CDR2 FQNEAQ. CDR3 size: 14 residues. Trimming removed 3 bases from V and 4 bases from J, with 9 bases in between. The CDR3 sequence is CASSFRSGTGELFF. As DNA, the CDR3 is TGTGCCAGCAGCTTTCGTTCAGGCACCGGGGAGCTGTTTTTT. Full variable domain (missing parts from reference TRBV7-8 and TRBJ2-2): GAGVSQSPRYKVAKRGQDVALRCDPISGHVSLFWYQQALGQGPEFLTYFQNEAQLDKSGLPSDRFFAERPEGSVSTLKIQRTQQEDSAVYLCASSFRSGTGELFFGEGSRLTVL.

This chain uses TRBV5-1 with TRBJ1-4, with D possibly matching TRBD1 (5 bases). Per germline, CDR1 SGHRS and CDR2 YFSETQ. Between the trimmed V and J ends, which lost 2 bases and 8 bases, there was a span of 13 bases. This CDR3 spans 14 amino acids. The CDR3 sequence: CASSFEGRKEKLFF. The CDR3 region has the DNA TGCGCCAGCAGCTTTGAGGGGCGGAAGGAAAAACTGTTTTTT.

The J gene is TRBJ1-1, the V gene TRBV5-1; the D is unclear. V lost 5 bases, J lost 5 bases, and 19 bases lay in between. CDR3 length: 15 amino acids. Germline loops: CDR1 SGHRS, CDR2 YFSETQ. In DNA, the CDR3 is TGCGCCAGCAGTTTCGACCAGTCTGTGGTGACTGAAGCTTTCTTT. It yields the protein CASSFDQSVVTEAFF.

The V and J genes are TRBV20-1 and TRBJ2-4; 8 bases are shared with TRBD1. The J segment lost 3 bases and the V segment lost 7 bases, leaving 5 bases of the junction unmatched. CDR1 and CDR2 (germline): DFQATT, SNEGSKA (reference sequence). The CDR3 length is 13 residues. The CDR3 sequence: CSGRTGGKNIQYF. CDR3 sequence (DNA): TGCAGTGGGAGAACAGGGGGCAAAAACATTCAGTACTTC.

The chain combines TRBV20-1 with TRBJ2-5; perhaps D is TRBD1 or TRBD2 (5 bases each). V lost 5 bases to trimming and J lost 4 bases, with 17 bases between them. Germline CDR1 DFQATT, CDR2 SNEGSKA (reference sequence). The CDR3 spans 14 residues. CDR3 nucleotides: TGCAGTGCTGGGCGTTTGAGGGGACGAGAGACCCAGTACTTC. Translation gives CSAGRLRGRETQYF.

This clonotype was observed many times. This sequence joins TRBV4-1 and TRBJ1-6, with D possibly TRBD1 on 5 matching bases. V lost 2 bases and J 8 bases, leaving 22 bases between the germline ends. Germline CDR1 is MGHRA and CDR2 is YSYEKL. The CDR3 has 18 amino acids. The CDR3 region has the DNA TGCGCCAGCAGCCAAAGAGGAGGCCCTTTCGGGGGAGATTCACCCCTCCACTTT. Translated: CASSQRGGPFGGDSPLHF.

As to this clonotype: Relative to the germline gene, one junction end is altered; a read error may explain this. The V and J genes are TRBV3-1 and TRBJ2-1; D is possibly TRBD1 or TRBD2 (6 bases each). Germline V gene lookup returns CDR1 LGHDT and CDR2 YNNKEL (reference sequence). The CDR3 runs to 15 residues. CDR3 DNA sequence: TGTGCCAGCAGTCAAGGGGGGCGTATCTACAATGAGCAGTTCTTC. Its translation: CASSQGGRIYNEQFF.

This clonotype turned up a few times. The J gene is TRBJ2-7, the V gene TRBV20-1; D unclear. Trimming removed 0 bases from V and 1 base from J, with 10 bases in between. The CDR3 totals 14 residues. The germline gives CDR1 DFQATT, CDR2 SNEGSKA (reference sequence). The CDR3 DNA reads as TGCAGTGCTAGAGATAGCTCCGCGTCCTACGAGCAGTACTTC. Its protein product is CSARDSSASYEQYF.

The chain employs TRBV4-2 and TRBJ2-7; 10 bases align to TRBD1. The CDR3 totals 16 residues. Germline V gene lookup returns CDR1 LGHNA and CDR2 YNFKEQ. The trim removed 3 bases at V and 7 bases at J, leaving 12 bases unmatched. CDR3 coding DNA: TGTGCCAGCAGCCAGTTATCCGGGACAGGGGAGGGGGAGCAGTACTTC. Amino acid sequence: CASSQLSGTGEGEQYF.

This clonotype qualifies as medium-sized. V usage is TRBV29-1 and J usage is TRBJ1-4, with 11 bases aligning to TRBD1. The CDR3 spans 15 residues. Germline lookup yields CDR1 SQVTM and CDR2 ANQGSEA. The junction had 6 bases not matched to a gene; V was cut back by 1 base and J by 8 bases. CDR3 sequence (DNA): TGCAGCGTTGAAGCGGACAGGGGGCGATCCGAAAAACTGTTTTTT. Encoded protein: CSVEADRGRSEKLFF.

This clonotype was counted ten times or more. V is TRBV7-2 and J is TRBJ2-7; a weak D match, TRBD2 (6 bases). The germline V gene encodes CDR1 SGHTA and CDR2 FQGNSA. Deletions cut 4 bases from V and 2 bases from J, with 15 bases between. CDR3 size: 15 residues. The DNA of the CDR3 is TGTGCCAGCAGCTCCGGCGGGGCACTCCCCTACGAGCAGTACTTC. Amino acids: CASSSGGALPYEQYF. The full variable domain, rest sourced from reference TRBV7-2 and TRBJ2-7, is GAGVSQSPSNKVTEKGKDVELRCDPISGHTALYWYRQSLGQGLEFLIYFQGNSAPDKSGLPSDRFSAERTGGSVSTLTIQRTQQEDSAVYLCASSSGGALPYEQYFGPGTRLTVT.